The rows below give T cell receptor beta chains drawn from one sample of a study of identical twins. TCRdb itself ran the 5' RACE reads through MiXCR, one entry per CDR3 protein. Among fewer than 350,000 distinct CDR3 sequences listed, about 8.1% were seen once. A further study also used this sample, focusing on yellow fever vaccine responses in identical twins.

Sequencing used memory (CD45RO+) T cells sorted from blood. The receptor set was obtained from a woman aged 18 to 35 in good health. CDR3s include the opening cysteine and the closing phenylalanine or tryptophan. Fields, in order: V gene, clone size, CDR3 protein. For some rows the clone size is stated as once, few or many, or as a class when expanded; others skip it.

TRBV29-1	many	CSVDSSSRYTQYF
TRBV20-1	many	CSADPRVGSGYTF
TRBV15	many	CATSRGGTQYF
TRBV14	few	CASSSSRNEKLFF
TRBV20-1	few	CSARGSGELGNIQYF
TRBV11-2	many	CATIRDSEAGELFF
TRBV4-2	few	CASSQVTGGDTEAFF
TRBV29-1	few	CSVEDFSGAATDTQYF
TRBV3-1	.	CASSRTSGGITDTQYF
TRBV6-1	many	CASSPRQGGGYTF
TRBV2	many	CASARTASVQPQHF
TRBV2	many	CASSPVGTGELFF
TRBV7-3	.	CATGTGNNEQFF
TRBV7-9	few	CASSSPLAGVTDTQYF
TRBV24-1	many	CATSDSGYSNQPQHF
TRBV20-1	.	CSARDQAGSHEQYF
TRBV5-1	many	CASRRDRGTDTQYF
TRBV6-5	many	CASIRQGTGELFF
TRBV18	.	CASSPGTSGSHEQFF
TRBV5-6	few	CASSLVLAGGKETQYF
TRBV10-2	many	CASRAGRISDTQYF
TRBV2	.	CASSVNRGYEQYF
TRBV20-1	few	CSALHRTEAFF
TRBV27	.	CASSPLRGRGHSYEQYF
TRBV7-2	many	CASSLVGGLSTDTQYF
TRBV29-1	.	CSADRGRWTEAFF
TRBV12-3/TRBV12-4	many	CASSFQRGSYNSPLHF
TRBV20-1	many	CSASPTSGRSGELFF
TRBV12-3/TRBV12-4	many	CASSFRLAGGLETQYF
TRBV20-1	few	CSARDGKGATPQHF
TRBV18	few	CASSQGTGDTGELFF
TRBV11-3	.	CASSQTRGLSGQGRSGELFF
TRBV7-9	many	CALSPVTSYNEQFF
TRBV9	many	CASSVSVGANTGELFF
TRBV27	.	CASSLTTGYEQYF
TRBV20-1	few	CSARGASSGANVLTF
TRBV3-1	.	CASSQARTGAGNTIYF
TRBV4-1	few	CASSQAAGSLGGGSGTQYF
TRBV20-1	many	CSASPGGTPLTDTQYF
TRBV20-1	few	CSARPRGLAGASIEYEQYF
TRBV10-3	few	CAISGAGRLYTQYF
TRBV7-3	.	CASSSGTEYNEQFF
TRBV29-1	.	CSVETGIGNTIYF
TRBV7-3	many	CASSLWGTGKETQYF
TRBV12-3/TRBV12-4	few	CASSPKSTGTNYGYTF
TRBV18	.	CASSPLNLGLGEQYF
TRBV12-3/TRBV12-4	many	CASRLAGLGNEQFF
TRBV20-1	few	CSARDPGTSGPNEQFF
TRBV10-3	many	CAISVDPPTDTQYF
TRBV2	.	CASQTGTGRQETQYF
TRBV11-2	few	CASSHSGKETQYF
TRBV20-1	few	CSAREGSGNQPQHF
TRBV6-5	many	CASSYSRAAYGYTF
TRBV6-1	many	CANTGLASGFEQYF